This TCR beta chain was found in a study of T cell clusters in autoimmune cytopenias. Germline V gene lookup returns CDR1 ENHRY and CDR2 SYGVKD. The CDR3 is 13 amino acids. TRB rearrangements were amplified by touch-down multiplex PCR with mixed TRB-A/B primers. TCRdb re-called the multiplex PCR reads; every CDR3 protein appears as one record, without DNA. The sample holds some 6,900 distinct CDR3 sequences. Each sample's input was 200 to 250 ng genomic DNA, 38,000 or so genome equivalents. The sample was also linked to a second study, of T cell repertoires in aging, cancer and after chemotherapy. Per that paper: Untreated cancer patients had significantly lower blood TCR diversity than age-matched healthy donors.

This TCR was recovered from a human donor in good health. The chain is built from TRBV10-3 and TRBJ2-1; TCRdb returns TRBD2, unconfirmable since there is no DNA. Sequenced input: peripheral blood. CDR3 amino acids: CAISVGGINEQFF.